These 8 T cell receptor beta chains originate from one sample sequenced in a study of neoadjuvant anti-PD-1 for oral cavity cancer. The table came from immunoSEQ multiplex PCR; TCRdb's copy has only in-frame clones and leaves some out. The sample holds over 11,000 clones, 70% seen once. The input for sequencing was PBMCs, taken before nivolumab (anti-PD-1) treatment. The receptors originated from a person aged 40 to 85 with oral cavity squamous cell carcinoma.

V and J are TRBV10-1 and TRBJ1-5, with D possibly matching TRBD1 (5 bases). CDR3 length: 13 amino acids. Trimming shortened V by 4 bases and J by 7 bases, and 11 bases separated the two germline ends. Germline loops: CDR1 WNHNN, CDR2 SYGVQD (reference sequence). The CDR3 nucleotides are TGCGCCAGCAGTGCCGGGGGAAACCAGCCCCAGCATTTT. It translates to CASSAGGNQPQHF.

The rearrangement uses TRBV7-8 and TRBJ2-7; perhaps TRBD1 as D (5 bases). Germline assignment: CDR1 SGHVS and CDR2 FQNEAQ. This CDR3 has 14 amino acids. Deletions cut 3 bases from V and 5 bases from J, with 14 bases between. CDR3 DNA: TGTGCCAGCAGCTTGATGGGGCAAGTTCACGAGCAGTACTTC. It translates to CASSLMGQVHEQYF.

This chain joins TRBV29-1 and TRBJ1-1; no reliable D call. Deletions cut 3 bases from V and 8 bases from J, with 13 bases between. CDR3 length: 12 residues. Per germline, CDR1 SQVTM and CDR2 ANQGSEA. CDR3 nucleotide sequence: TGCAGCGTTGAGGTCGGATCGTTAGAAGCTTTCTTT. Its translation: CSVEVGSLEAFF.

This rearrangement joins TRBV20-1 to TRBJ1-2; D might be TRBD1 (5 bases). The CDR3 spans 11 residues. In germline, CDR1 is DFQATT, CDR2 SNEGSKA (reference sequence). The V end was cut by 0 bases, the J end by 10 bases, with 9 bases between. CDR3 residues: CSARDRRDYTF. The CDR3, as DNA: TGCAGTGCTAGAGATCGCAGGGACTACACCTTC.

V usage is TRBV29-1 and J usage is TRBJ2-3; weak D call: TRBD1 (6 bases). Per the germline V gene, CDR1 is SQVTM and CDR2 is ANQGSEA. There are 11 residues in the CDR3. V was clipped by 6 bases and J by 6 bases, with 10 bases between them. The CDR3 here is CSVLRGDTQYF. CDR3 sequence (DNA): TGCAGCGTCTTAAGGGGGGATACGCAGTATTTT.

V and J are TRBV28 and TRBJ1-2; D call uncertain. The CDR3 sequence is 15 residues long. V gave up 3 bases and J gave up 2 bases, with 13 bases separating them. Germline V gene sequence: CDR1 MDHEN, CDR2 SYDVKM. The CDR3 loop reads CASSFPGALNYGYTF. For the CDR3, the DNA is TGTGCCAGCAGTTTCCCCGGAGCACTGAACTATGGCTACACCTTC.

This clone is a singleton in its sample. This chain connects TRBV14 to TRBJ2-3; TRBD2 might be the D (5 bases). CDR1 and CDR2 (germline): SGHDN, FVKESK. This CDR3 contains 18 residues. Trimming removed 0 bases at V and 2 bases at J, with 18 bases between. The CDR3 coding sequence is TGTGCCAGCAGCCAAGATTGGGGTAGCGCCCATTCCACAGATACGCAGTATTTT. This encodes CASSQDWGSAHSTDTQYF.

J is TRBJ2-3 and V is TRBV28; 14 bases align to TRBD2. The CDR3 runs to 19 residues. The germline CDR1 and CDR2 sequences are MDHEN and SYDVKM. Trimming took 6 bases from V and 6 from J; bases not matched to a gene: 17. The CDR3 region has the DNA TGTGCCAGCAGCCATCCCGGGACTAGCGGGAGTGGGTTTTGGGATACGCAGTATTTT. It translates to CASSHPGTSGSGFWDTQYF. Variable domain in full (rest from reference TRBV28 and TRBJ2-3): DVKVTQSSRYLVKRTGEKVFLECVQDMDHENMFWYRQDPGLGLRLIYFSYDVKMKEKGDIPEGYSVSREKKERFSLILESASTNQTSMYLCASSHPGTSGSGFWDTQYFGPGTRLTVL.